Following are 24 T cell receptor beta chains from one sample sequenced in a study of T-cell reconstitution after alpha-beta-depleted transplantation in children (dated by TCRdb to about 2016). Library preparation used PCR. The sample was run on an Illumina HiSeq 2500. Molecular barcoding was employed in the preparation of TCR libraries, with unique molecular identifiers being used to normalize TCRbeta repertoire quantification. TCRdb passed the public sequencing reads through fastp at Q25 and MiXCR, retaining productive beta sequences. Each CDR3 protein gets just one entry, which takes the most common genes and DNA from the rows behind it. The sample profile shows some 200,000 distinct CDR3 sequences; about 6.3% of them were found once. 3% to 3.5% of the sample is in the top ten clones. The sequencing here drew on PBMCs from the stem cell graft donor, taken from the stem cell graft. These TCRs come from a human donor who donated a stem cell graft to a child with Wiskott-Aldrich syndrome.

This clonotype has at least ten counts. V gene TRBV29-1 combines with J gene TRBJ2-3, with D uncertain. Trimming took off 2 bases at V and 1 base at J, with 4 bases between the two ends. The CDR3 is 12 residues long. Germline CDR1 is SQVTM and CDR2 is ANQGSEA. The CDR3 sequence: CSVELGTDTQYF. In nucleotides, the CDR3 is TGCAGCGTTGAATTGGGCACAGATACGCAGTATTTT.

This clonotype has a count of ten or more. This chain connects TRBV11-2 to TRBJ1-2, with D unclear. In germline, CDR1 is SGHAT, CDR2 FQNNGV. The V end was cut by 4 bases, the J end by 7 bases, with 10 bases between. The CDR3 is 12 amino acids. The CDR3 sequence: CASSSGVFGYTF. DNA of the CDR3: TGTGCCAGCAGCTCAGGTGTCTTTGGCTACACCTTC.

This clonotype was seen at least ten times. The chain is built from TRBV29-1 and TRBJ2-1, with 9 bases identical to TRBD2. V lost 0 bases, J lost 6 bases, and 6 bases stayed unmatched. The CDR3 contains 15 residues. Germline values: CDR1 SQVTM, CDR2 ANQGSEA. The CDR3 loop reads CSVEDNSGRINEQFF. CDR3 DNA sequence: TGCAGCGTTGAAGATAACAGCGGGAGGATCAATGAGCAGTTCTTC.

At least ten counts were recorded for this clonotype. The genes are TRBV29-1 and TRBJ2-1; 10 bases align to TRBD1. The germline CDR1 and CDR2 sequences are SQVTM and ANQGSEA. There are 18 residues in the CDR3. The V and J ends lost 1 base and 8 bases, in that order; junction bases with no gene match: 17. The CDR3 region is CSVEAKGGRQGALDEQFF. The CDR3 bases are TGCAGCGTTGAAGCCAAAGGGGGACGACAGGGGGCGCTGGATGAGCAGTTCTTC.

This clonotype was seen many times. The chain recombines TRBV6-5 with TRBJ2-2; either TRBD1 or TRBD2 may fit D (5 bases each). The V and J ends lost 0 bases and 6 bases respectively, with 20 bases between them. This CDR3 spans 18 amino acids. Germline lookup yields CDR1 MNHEY and CDR2 SVGAGI. CDR3 region: CASSYSVQGRLRAGELFF. CDR3 coding DNA: TGTGCCAGCAGTTACTCGGTCCAGGGAAGGTTGCGGGCCGGGGAGCTGTTTTTT.

The chain has TRBV30 and TRBJ2-7; D gene ambiguous. Between the trimmed V and J ends, which lost 0 bases and 1 base, there was a span of 4 bases. The CDR3 spans 12 residues. CDR1 and CDR2 from the germline V gene are GTSNPN and SVGIG (reference sequence). The CDR3 loop is CAWSVQSYEQYF. DNA of the CDR3: TGTGCCTGGAGTGTACAGTCCTACGAGCAGTACTTC.

This clonotype was recorded at least ten times. The chain uses TRBV5-1 and TRBJ1-1; D might be TRBD1 (5 bases). Trimming removed 0 bases at V and 0 bases at J, with 9 bases between. The CDR3 spans 15 residues. Germline CDR1 is SGHRS and CDR2 is YFSETQ. This chain's CDR3 is CASSLEGPVNTEAFF. The DNA for the CDR3 is TGCGCCAGCAGCTTGGAGGGGCCGGTGAACACTGAAGCTTTCTTT.

This clonotype was observed a handful of times. V is TRBV30 and J is TRBJ2-4, with D perhaps TRBD1 (6 bases). The CDR3 sequence is 12 residues long. The V gene lost 4 bases and the J gene lost 8 bases, with 12 bases spanning the gap. Germline V gene sequence: CDR1 GTSNPN, CDR2 SVGIG (reference sequence). This CDR3 reads CAWTGTSDIQYF. In nucleotides, the CDR3 is TGTGCCTGGACCGGGACAAGTGACATTCAGTACTTC.

In this sample, this clonotype turned up a few times. The rearrangement links TRBV4-1 to TRBJ1-1; D not certain. CDR1 is MGHRA and CDR2 is YSYEKL in the germline V gene. Trimming cost V 5 bases and J 1 base, with 11 bases left between them. CDR3 size: 14 residues. The CDR3 nucleotides are TGCGCCAGCAGCTATGAAGGTGAGAACACTGAAGCTTTCTTT. Translation gives CASSYEGENTEAFF.

This clonotype was seen repeatedly, ten times or more. The chain is built from TRBV18 and TRBJ2-1, with a weak D call TRBD2 (5 bases). Trimming took off 0 bases at V and 5 bases at J, with 5 bases between the two ends. CDR3 length: 13 residues. CDR1 is KGHSH, CDR2 LQKENI, per germline. The CDR3 spells CASSPPTNNEQFF. The CDR3, as DNA: TGTGCCAGCTCACCACCGACTAACAATGAGCAGTTCTTC. The entire variable domain, with the rest obtained from reference TRBV18 and TRBJ2-1, is as follows: NAGVMQNPRHLVRRRGQEARLRCSPMKGHSHVYWYRQLPEEGLKFMVYLQKENIIDESGMPKERFSAEFPKEGPSILRIQQVVRGDSAAYFCASSPPTNNEQFFGPGTRLTVL.

This clonotype was recorded at least ten times. DNA for the CDR3: TGCAGCTTCCTCCGGGACAGGGGCTACAATGAGCAGTTCTTC. It translates to CSFLRDRGYNEQFF. V and J are TRBV29-1 and TRBJ2-1; TRBD1 matches 10 bases. CDR1 and CDR2 from the germline V gene are SQVTM and ANQGSEA. V was pared by 8 bases and J by 3 bases, with 7 bases of the junction left unmatched. The CDR3 runs 14 residues.

This clonotype was observed many times. V usage is TRBV29-1 and J usage is TRBJ1-1; possibly TRBD1 for D (5 bases). Trimming left V 7 bases short and J 2 bases short, with 11 bases between. Germline CDR1 and CDR2: SQVTM and ANQGSEA. This CDR3 spans 12 amino acids. CDR3 nucleotides: TGCAGCGCCGGGACTCTTAACACTGAAGCTTTCTTT. It is translated as CSAGTLNTEAFF.

This clonotype was seen at least ten times. The chain is built from TRBV9 and TRBJ2-2; 13 bases match TRBD2. The germline gives CDR1 SGDLS, CDR2 YYNGEE. V was clipped by 2 bases and J by 5 bases; unmatched bases: 0. The CDR3 runs to 15 residues. This CDR3 reads CASSVGLAGTGELFF. CDR3 in DNA: TGTGCCAGCAGCGTGGGACTAGCGGGGACCGGGGAGCTGTTTTTT.

Ten or more counts support this clonotype. This chain uses TRBV20-1 with TRBJ1-1; 8 bases align to TRBD1. With 5 bases clipped from V and 6 bases from J, the junction kept 14 bases outside the gene matches. The germline gives CDR1 DFQATT, CDR2 SNEGSKA (reference sequence). The CDR3 covers 15 residues. CDR3 in amino acids: CSASHDRGFRAEAFF. CDR3 DNA: TGCAGTGCTTCCCACGACAGGGGATTTAGGGCTGAAGCTTTCTTT.

The table lists this clonotype with many counts. The chain couples TRBV10-3 to TRBJ2-1; TRBD2 aligns across 9 bases. Germline V gene lookup returns CDR1 ENHRY and CDR2 SYGVKD. The V and J ends lost 0 bases and 9 bases, in that order; junction bases with no gene match: 6. CDR3 length: 15 amino acids. The CDR3 sequence is CAISESGLAFGEQFF. The CDR3 coding sequence is TGTGCCATCAGTGAGTCGGGACTAGCTTTTGGTGAGCAGTTCTTC.

This clonotype was found many times. CDR3 DNA sequence: TGCAGCGGGGGTCCAGCGCTCTACTCCTACAATGAGCAGTTCTTC. This codes for CSGGPALYSYNEQFF. V usage is TRBV29-1 and J usage is TRBJ2-1; unclear D gene. The germline gives CDR1 SQVTM, CDR2 ANQGSEA. The V gene lost 7 bases and the J gene lost 0 bases, with 16 bases spanning the gap. The CDR3 length is 15 residues.

This clonotype was seen at least ten times. V usage is TRBV20-1 and J usage is TRBJ2-7; TRBD2 agrees at 15 bases. Germline trimming cut 5 bases from V and 0 bases from J; bases unmatched to any gene: 8. The germline V gene has CDR1 DFQATT and CDR2 SNEGSKA (reference sequence). This CDR3 is built from 17 residues. CDR3 sequence reads: CSAFRTSGGDYSYEQYF. The CDR3 bases are TGCAGTGCTTTTCGGACTAGCGGGGGGGACTACTCCTACGAGCAGTACTTC.

There are many counts of this clonotype. This chain connects TRBV29-1 to TRBJ2-7; maybe TRBD2 (6 bases). CDR1 is SQVTM, CDR2 ANQGSEA, per germline. CDR3 size: 13 residues. V lost 2 bases and J 1 base, leaving 9 bases between the germline ends. CDR3 amino acids: CSVELRDSYEQYF. Here the CDR3 DNA reads TGCAGCGTTGAATTGCGGGATTCCTACGAGCAGTACTTC.

This clonotype was seen many times. This chain connects TRBV4-1 to TRBJ1-2, with D perhaps TRBD1 (6 bases). The V end lost 6 bases, the J end lost 4 bases, and 12 bases lay between the germline ends. Germline CDR1 and CDR2: MGHRA and YSYEKL. CDR3 length: 13 residues. CDR3 coding DNA: TGCGCCAGCAGGGACAGATCAAGCTATGGCTACACCTTC. Protein product: CASRDRSSYGYTF.

This clonotype showed up just a few times. The V and J genes are TRBV3-1 and TRBJ2-3, with no clear D. Trimming cost V 4 bases and J 6 bases, with 8 bases left between them. The CDR3 loop spans 12 amino acids. CDR1 and CDR2 (germline): LGHDT, YNNKEL (reference sequence). The chain's CDR3 is CASSPDVDTQYF. For the CDR3, the DNA is TGTGCCAGCAGCCCCGATGTCGATACGCAGTATTTT.

The sample holds a few counts of this clonotype. The rearrangement uses TRBV28 and TRBJ1-4; D is unresolved. The germline V and J ends were trimmed by 2 bases and 5 bases, with 6 bases remaining between them. Germline loops: CDR1 MDHEN, CDR2 SYDVKM. This CDR3 is built from 13 residues. This chain's CDR3 is CASSLTWNEKLFF. DNA of the CDR3: TGTGCCAGCAGTTTAACCTGGAATGAAAAACTGTTTTTT.

J is TRBJ2-2 and V is TRBV11-3, with 9 nucleotides matching TRBD1. V shed 5 bases and J 7 bases; nucleotides not matched to a gene: 11. The CDR3 has 16 residues. Per the germline V gene, CDR1 is SGHNT and CDR2 is YENEEA. DNA of the CDR3: TGTGCCAGCAGCCCAGGACAGGGGAATTTTGGCGGGGAGCTGTTTTTT. Translating gives CASSPGQGNFGGELFF.

This clonotype has a count of ten or more. J is TRBJ2-1 and V is TRBV20-1, with 7 nucleotides matching TRBD2. Germline V gives CDR1 DFQATT, CDR2 SNEGSKA (reference sequence). There are 15 residues in the CDR3. J lost 5 bases, V lost 4 bases, and 11 bases had no gene match. The CDR3 nucleotides are TGCAGTGCTACCCGACTAGCCGCAGCCCACAATGAGCAGTTCTTC. As protein: CSATRLAAAHNEQFF.

This clonotype was observed a few times. The genes are TRBV20-1 and TRBJ1-5; TRBD1 matches at 11 bases. Per the germline V gene, CDR1 is DFQATT and CDR2 is SNEGSKA (reference sequence). CDR3 length equals 15 residues. V was pared by 5 bases and J by 4 bases, with 7 bases of the junction left unmatched. As DNA, the CDR3 is TGCAGTGCTCGGAGGACAGGGGGCTTGAATCAGCCCCAGCATTTT. Its translation is CSARRTGGLNQPQHF.